This T cell receptor (beta chain) was profiled in a study of response to subunit inactivated influenza vaccine (dated by TCRdb to 2017 to 2018). At the level of the whole study: Deep quantitative profiling of the T cell receptor repertoire was used in the study to follow responses to a trivalent subunit inactivated influenza vaccine. Overall study outcomes, separate from this receptor: The authors suggested that each seasonal influenza vaccination may recruit only a limited number of new T cells.

Worth noting for this clonotype: This clone's antigen is unknown. The input lacks base qualities; no much larger clone sits a single base away.

The receptor library was made with RT-PCR. TCRdb lists the instrument as Illumina HiSeq 2500. The public reads were reanalyzed by TCRdb: fastp trimming at Q25, MiXCR alignment, in-frame beta chains only. All rows with the same CDR3 protein become a single entry with the most common DNA and genes. In all, the sample holds 630,000 or so distinct CDR3 sequences, and roughly 14% of those were seen once. The ten largest make up around 10% of the sample. V gives up 0 bases and J gives up 8 bases, and the segment between their germline ends measures 13 bases. Via the germline V gene, CDR1 is SQVTM and CDR2 ANQGSEA. The CDR3 holds 14 amino acids from the cysteine to the phenylalanine. Only CDR3 DNA is held: 42 bases, read in frame from base 1.

The sample in question was PBMCs from blood, obtained 12 days after vaccination. The rearrangement combines TRBV29-1 with TRBJ1-4; no D gene call is confident. This receptor was obtained from a man aged 50 or older who received an inactivated influenza vaccine. Donor details come from another sample of the same person, matched by shared clones. The DNA sequence reads TGCAGCGTTGAAGATCTCGGGGTTAGGGAAAAACTGTTTTTT. Translated, this is CSVEDLGVREKLFF.